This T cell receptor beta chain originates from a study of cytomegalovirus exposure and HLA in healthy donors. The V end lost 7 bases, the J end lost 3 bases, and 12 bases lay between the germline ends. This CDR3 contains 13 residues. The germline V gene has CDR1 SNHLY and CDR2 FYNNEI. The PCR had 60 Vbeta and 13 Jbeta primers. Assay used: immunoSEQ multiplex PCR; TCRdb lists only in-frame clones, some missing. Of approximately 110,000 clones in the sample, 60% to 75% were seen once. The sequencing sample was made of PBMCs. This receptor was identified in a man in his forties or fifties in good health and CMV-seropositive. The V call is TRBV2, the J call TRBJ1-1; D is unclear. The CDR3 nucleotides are TGTGCCAGCACCGGAGGAAGGGACACTGAAGCTTTCTTT. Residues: CASTGGRDTEAFF.